This T cell receptor beta chain was identified in a study of T cell repertoires in cytomegalovirus infection. At the level of the study: As its CMV epitopes, the study selected recently identified HLA-C-restricted and well-studied HLA-B-restricted targets. Study-wide findings and caveats: HLA-C-restricted CMV-specific TCR beta clonotypes were dominant in the ex vivo response. People with CMV and the relevant HLA were identified by cumulative public TCR beta family frequency.

This clonotype was seen many times. The antigen remains unidentified. MiXCR, run by TCRdb on the reads, gives a single entry per CDR3 protein. The sample consists of around 800,000 distinct CDR3 sequences, 30% to 35% of them appearing once. Germline V CDR1 and CDR2: SGHVS, FQNEAQ. The ends lost 1 base at V and 1 base at J; junction bases unmatched: 9. There are 17 residues in the CDR3. The chain has TRBV7-8 and TRBJ1-1, with 7 bases lining up with TRBD1. The TCR was taken from a human donor in good health (CMV status not recorded). Some clones in this sample may be carry-over from other donors' samples. The sequenced sample was cultured CD8+ T cells from PBMCs, obtained from culture after CMV antigen stimulation. CDR3 coding DNA: TGTGCCAGCAGCTTAGATAAGGTGACAGGGAGGAACACTGAAGCTTTCTTT. It codes for CASSLDKVTGRNTEAFF.